Listed here is a single T cell receptor (beta chain). The antigen is not known. The material for each subset, its genomic DNA, was split evenly across several immunoSEQ plates. Authors' processing steps: ImmunoSEQ output lacked quality scores and full-length reads, limiting matched filtering. TCRdb's table, derived via immunoSEQ multiplex PCR, lists solely in-frame clones and lacks some. The DNA gave D and trimming, while V, J and clone size come from that table. The sample has approximately 530,000 clones; about 96% are singletons. This sample stems from a study of shared clonotypes between healthy human individuals. Germline V gene sequence: CDR1 GTSNPN, CDR2 SVGIG (reference sequence). There are 16 residues in the CDR3. V shed 4 bases and J shed 0 bases, with 17 bases lying between them. Memory CD4+ cells were the fraction left after CD45RA+ naive selection. Notes on the study in general: Naive CD4 clonotypes were shared across several donors at about 5.2%.

The sequenced sample consisted of naive CD4+ T cells sorted from blood. Subset meaning: CD45RA+ positively selected. The rearrangement uses TRBV30 and TRBJ2-3; D is perhaps TRBD2 (6 bases). The clonotype comes from a woman in her 30s in good health. The DNA of the CDR3 is TGTGCCTGGAATGGCGGAGGGGACCCTAGCACAGATACGCAGTATTTT. This gives the protein CAWNGGGDPSTDTQYF.